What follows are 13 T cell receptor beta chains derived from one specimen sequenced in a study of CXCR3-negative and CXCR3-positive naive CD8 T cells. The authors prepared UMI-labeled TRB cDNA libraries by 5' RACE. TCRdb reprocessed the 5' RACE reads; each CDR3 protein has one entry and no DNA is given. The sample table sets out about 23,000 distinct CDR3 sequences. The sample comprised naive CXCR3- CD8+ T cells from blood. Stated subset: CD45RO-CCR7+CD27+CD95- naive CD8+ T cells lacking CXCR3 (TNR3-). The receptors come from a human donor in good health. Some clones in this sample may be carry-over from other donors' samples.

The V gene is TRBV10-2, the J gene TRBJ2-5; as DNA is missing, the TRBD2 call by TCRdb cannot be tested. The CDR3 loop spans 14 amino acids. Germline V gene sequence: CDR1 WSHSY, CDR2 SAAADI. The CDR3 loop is CASSVSSGQETQYF.

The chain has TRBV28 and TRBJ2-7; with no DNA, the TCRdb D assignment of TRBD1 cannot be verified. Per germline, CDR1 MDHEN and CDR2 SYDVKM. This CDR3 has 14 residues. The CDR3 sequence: CASSRPSEDYEQYF.

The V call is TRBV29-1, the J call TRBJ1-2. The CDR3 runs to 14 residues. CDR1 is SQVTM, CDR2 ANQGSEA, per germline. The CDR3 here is CSVESVEGIYGYTF.

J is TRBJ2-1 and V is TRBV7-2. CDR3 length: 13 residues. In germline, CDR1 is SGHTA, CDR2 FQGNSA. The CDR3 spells CASSLVSTNEQFF.

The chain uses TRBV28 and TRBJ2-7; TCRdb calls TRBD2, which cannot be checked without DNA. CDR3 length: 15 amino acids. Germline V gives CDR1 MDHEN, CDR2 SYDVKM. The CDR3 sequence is CASSLVTSGKYEQYF.

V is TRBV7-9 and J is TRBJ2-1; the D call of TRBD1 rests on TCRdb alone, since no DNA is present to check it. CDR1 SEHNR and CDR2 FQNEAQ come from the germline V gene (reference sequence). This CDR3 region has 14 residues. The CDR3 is CASQGGGHHNEQFF.

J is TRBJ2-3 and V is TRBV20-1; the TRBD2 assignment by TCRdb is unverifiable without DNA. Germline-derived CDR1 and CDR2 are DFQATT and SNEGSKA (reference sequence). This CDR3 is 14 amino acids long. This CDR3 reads CSARGLAGVDTQYF.

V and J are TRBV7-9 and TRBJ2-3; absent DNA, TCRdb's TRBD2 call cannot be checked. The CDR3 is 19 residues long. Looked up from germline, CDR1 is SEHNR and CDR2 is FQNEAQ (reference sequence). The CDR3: CASSSSAVLAGGPTDTQYF.

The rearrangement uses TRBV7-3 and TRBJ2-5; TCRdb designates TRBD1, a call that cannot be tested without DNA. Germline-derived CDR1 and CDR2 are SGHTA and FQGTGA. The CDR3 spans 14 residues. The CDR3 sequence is CASSLAGGQETQYF.

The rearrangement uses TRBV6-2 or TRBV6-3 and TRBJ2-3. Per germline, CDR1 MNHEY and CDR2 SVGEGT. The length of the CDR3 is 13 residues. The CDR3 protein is CASSYSSWDTQYF.

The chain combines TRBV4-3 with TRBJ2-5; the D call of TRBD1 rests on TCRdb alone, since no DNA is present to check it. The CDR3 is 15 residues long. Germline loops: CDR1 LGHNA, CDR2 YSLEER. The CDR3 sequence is CASSQVFAGAETQYF.

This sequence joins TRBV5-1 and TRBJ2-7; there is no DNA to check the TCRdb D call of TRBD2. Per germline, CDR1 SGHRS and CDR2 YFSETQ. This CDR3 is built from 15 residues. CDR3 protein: CDSSPTGTQGYEQYF.

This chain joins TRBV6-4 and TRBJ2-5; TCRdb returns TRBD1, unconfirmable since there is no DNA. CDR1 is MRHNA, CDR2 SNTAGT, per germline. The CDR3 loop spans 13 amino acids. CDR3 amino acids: CASRGGGQETQYF.